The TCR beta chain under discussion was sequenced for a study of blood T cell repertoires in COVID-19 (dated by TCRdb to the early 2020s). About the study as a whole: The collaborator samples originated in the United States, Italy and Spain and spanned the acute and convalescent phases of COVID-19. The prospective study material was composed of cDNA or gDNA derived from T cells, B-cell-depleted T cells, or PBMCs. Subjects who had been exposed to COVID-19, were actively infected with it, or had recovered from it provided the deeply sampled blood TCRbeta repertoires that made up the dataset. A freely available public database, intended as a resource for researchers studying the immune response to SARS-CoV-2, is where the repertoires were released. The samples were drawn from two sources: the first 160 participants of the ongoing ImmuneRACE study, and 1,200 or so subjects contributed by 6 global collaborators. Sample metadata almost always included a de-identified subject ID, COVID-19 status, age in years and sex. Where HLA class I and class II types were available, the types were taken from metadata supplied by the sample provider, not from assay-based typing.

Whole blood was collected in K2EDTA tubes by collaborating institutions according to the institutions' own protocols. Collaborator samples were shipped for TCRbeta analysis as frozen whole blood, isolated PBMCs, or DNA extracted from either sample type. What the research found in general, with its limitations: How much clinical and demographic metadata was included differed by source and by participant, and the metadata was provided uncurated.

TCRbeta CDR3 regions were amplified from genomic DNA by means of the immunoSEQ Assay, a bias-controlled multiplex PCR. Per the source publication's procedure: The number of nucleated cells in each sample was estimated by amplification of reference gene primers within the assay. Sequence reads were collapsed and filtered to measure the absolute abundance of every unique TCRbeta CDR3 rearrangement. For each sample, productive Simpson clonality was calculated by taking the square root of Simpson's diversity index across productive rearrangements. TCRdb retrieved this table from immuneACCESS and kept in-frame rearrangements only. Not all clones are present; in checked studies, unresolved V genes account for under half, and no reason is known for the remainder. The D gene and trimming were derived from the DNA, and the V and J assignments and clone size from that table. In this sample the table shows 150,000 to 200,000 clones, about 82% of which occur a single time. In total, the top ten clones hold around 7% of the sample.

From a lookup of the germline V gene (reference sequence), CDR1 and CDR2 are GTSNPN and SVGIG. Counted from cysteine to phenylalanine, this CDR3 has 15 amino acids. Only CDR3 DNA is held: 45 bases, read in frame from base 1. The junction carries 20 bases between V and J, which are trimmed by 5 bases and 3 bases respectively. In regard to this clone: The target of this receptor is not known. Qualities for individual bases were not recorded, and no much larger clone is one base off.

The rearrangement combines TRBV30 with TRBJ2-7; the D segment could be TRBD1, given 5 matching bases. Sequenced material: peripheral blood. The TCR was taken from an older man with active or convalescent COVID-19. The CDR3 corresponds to CAWEIGATPGYEQYF. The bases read TGTGCCTGGGAAATTGGGGCCACGCCCGGCTACGAGCAGTACTTC.